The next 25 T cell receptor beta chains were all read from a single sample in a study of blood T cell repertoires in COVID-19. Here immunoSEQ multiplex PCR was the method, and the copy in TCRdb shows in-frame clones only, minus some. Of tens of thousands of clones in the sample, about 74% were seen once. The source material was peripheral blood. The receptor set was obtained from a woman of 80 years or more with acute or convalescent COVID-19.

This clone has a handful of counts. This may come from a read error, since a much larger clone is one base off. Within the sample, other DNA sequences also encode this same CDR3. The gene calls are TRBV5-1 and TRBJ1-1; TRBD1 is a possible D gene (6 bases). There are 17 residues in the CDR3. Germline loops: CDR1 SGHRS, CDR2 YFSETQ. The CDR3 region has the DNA TGCCCCCGCAGCTTGCCGGGGGCCGGGGCGGGGGACACTGAAGCTTTCTTT. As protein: CPRSLPGAGAGDTEAFF.

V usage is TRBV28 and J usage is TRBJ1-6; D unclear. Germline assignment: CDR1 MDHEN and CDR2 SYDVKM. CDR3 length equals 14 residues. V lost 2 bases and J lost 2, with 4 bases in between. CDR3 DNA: TGTGCCAGCAGTTTAACAGCCTATAATTCACCCCTCCACTTT. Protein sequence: CASSLTAYNSPLHF.

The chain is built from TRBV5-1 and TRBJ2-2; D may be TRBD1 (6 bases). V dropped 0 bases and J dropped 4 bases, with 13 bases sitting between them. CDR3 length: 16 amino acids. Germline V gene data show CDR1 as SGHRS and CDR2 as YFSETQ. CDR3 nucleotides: TGCGCCAGCAGCTTGGGTCAGGGGAGTAGCACCGGGGAGCTGTTTTTT. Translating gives CASSLGQGSSTGELFF.

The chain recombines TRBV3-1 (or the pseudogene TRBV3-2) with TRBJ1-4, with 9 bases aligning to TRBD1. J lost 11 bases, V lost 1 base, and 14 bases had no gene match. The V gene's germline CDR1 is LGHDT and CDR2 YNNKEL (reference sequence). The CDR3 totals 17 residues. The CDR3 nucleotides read TGTGCCAGCAGCCAAGGTTCCTTATGGACAGGGGTCGGGAAACTGTTTTTT. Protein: CASSQGSLWTGVGKLFF.

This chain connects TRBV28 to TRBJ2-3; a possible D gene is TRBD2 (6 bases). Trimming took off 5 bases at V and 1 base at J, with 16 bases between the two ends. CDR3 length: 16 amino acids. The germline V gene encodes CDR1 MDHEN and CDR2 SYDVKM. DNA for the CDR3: TGTGCCAGCAGTCCACTAGCTCTCCGGGGCACAGATACGCAGTATTTT. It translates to CASSPLALRGTDTQYF.

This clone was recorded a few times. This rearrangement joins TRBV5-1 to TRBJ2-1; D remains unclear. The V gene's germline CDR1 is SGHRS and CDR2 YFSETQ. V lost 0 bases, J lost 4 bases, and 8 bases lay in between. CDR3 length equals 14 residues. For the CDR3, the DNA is TGCGCCAGCAGCTTGGGCGCGAAATACAATGAGCAGTTCTTC. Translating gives CASSLGAKYNEQFF.

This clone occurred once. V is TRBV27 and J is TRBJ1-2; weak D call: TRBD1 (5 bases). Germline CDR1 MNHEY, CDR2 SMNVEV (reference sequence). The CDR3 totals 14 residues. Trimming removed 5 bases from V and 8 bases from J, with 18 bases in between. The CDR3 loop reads CASSPRTGEGGYTF. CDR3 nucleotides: TGTGCCAGCAGTCCACGGACGGGGGAGGGCGGCTACACCTTC.

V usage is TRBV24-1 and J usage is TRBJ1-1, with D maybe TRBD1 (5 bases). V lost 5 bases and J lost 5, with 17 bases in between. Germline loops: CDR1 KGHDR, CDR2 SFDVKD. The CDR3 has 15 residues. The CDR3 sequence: CATSGVGHGETEAFF. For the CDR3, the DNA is TGTGCCACCAGTGGGGTAGGACACGGCGAAACTGAAGCTTTCTTT.

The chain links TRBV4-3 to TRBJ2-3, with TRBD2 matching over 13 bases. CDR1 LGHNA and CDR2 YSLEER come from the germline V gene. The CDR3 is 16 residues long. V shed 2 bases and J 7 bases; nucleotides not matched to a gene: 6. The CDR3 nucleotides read TGCGCCAGCAGCCAAAAACTAGCGGGAGGGCCTTATACGCAGTATTTT. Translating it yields CASSQKLAGGPYTQYF.

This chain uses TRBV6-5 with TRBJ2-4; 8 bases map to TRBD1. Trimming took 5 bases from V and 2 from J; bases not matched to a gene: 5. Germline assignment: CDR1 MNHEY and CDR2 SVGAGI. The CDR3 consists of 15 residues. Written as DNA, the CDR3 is TGTGCCAGCAGTCCCCGACAGGGGACCAAAAACATTCAGTACTTC. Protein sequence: CASSPRQGTKNIQYF.

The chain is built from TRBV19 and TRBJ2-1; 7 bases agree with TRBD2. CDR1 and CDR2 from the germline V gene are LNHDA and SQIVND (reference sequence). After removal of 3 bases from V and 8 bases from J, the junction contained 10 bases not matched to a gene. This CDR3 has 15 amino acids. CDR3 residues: CASSIKGGPWDEQFF. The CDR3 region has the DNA TGTGCCAGTAGTATTAAGGGAGGGCCGTGGGATGAGCAGTTCTTC.

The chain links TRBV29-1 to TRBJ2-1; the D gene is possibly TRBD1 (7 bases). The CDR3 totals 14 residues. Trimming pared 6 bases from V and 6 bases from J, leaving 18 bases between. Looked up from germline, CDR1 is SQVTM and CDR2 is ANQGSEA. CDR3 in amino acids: CSVRAAGGGNEQFF. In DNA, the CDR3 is TGCAGCGTCCGAGCGGCAGGGGGAGGCAATGAGCAGTTCTTC.

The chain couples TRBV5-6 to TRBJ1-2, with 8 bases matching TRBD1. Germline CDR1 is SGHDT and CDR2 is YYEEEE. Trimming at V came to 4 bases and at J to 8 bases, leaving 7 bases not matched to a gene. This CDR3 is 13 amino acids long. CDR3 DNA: TGTGCCAGCAGCCTAGACAGGGGAGGGGGCTACACCTTC. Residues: CASSLDRGGGYTF. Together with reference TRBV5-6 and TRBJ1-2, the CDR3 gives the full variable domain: DAGVTQSPTHLIKTRGQQVTLRCSPKSGHDTVSWYQQALGQGPQFIFQYYEEEERQRGNFPDRFSGHQFPNYSSELNVNALLLGDSALYLCASSLDRGGGYTFGSGTRLTVV.

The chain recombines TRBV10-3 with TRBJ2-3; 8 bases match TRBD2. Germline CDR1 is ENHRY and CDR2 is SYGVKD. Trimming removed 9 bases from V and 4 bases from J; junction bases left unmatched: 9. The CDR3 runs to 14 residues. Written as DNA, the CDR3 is TGTGCCATACGAGCGGGAGCCGTCTCAGATACGCAGTATTTT. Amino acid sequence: CAIRAGAVSDTQYF.

The CDR3 reads CASSLGERGRTDTQYF. CDR3 nucleotides: TGTGCCAGCAGTTTAGGCGAAAGGGGGCGAACAGATACGCAGTATTTT. The chain links TRBV28 to TRBJ2-3; 7 bases agree with TRBD1. The trim removed 2 bases at V and 3 bases at J, leaving 8 bases unmatched. The CDR3 contains 16 residues. From germline, CDR1 is MDHEN and CDR2 SYDVKM.

The CDR3 sequence: CASSRTGTDTEAFF. As DNA, the CDR3 is TGTGCCAGCAGCAGAACAGGGACCGACACTGAAGCTTTCTTT. The J gene is TRBJ1-1, the V gene TRBV7-9; maybe TRBD1 (6 bases). The CDR3 length is 14 residues. Trimming removed 5 bases from V and 3 bases from J, with 13 bases in between. Germline CDR1 is SEHNR and CDR2 is FQNEAQ (reference sequence).

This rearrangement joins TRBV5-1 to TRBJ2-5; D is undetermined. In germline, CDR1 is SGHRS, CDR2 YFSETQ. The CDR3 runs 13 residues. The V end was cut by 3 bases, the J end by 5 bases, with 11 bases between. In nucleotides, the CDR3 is TGCGCCAGCAGCTCCGTGGTGGAGGAGACCCAGTACTTC. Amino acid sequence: CASSSVVEETQYF. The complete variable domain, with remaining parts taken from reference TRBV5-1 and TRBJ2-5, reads KAGVTQTPRYLIKTRGQQVTLSCSPISGHRSVSWYQQTPGQGLQFLFEYFSETQRNKGNFPGRFSGRQFSNSRSEMNVSTLELGDSALYLCASSSVVEETQYFGPGTRLLVL.

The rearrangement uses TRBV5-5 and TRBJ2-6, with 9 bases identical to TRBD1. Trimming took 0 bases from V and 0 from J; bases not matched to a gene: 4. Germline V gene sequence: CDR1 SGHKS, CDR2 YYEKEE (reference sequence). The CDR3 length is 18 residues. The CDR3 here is CASSLGTGAFSGANVLTF. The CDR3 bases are TGTGCCAGCAGCTTGGGGACAGGGGCCTTCTCTGGGGCCAACGTCCTGACTTTC.

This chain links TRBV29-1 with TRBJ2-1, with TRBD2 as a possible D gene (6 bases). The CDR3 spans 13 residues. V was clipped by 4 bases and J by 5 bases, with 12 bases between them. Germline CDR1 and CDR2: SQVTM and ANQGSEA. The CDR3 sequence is CSVGQKRDNEQFF. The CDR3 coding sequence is TGCAGCGTTGGTCAGAAGCGGGACAATGAGCAGTTCTTC.

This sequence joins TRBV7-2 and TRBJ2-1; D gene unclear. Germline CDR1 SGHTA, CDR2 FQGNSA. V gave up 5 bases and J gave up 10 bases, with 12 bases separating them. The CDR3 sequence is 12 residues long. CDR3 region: CASSLDEYEQFF. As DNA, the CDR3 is TGTGCCAGCAGCCTCGATGAGTACGAGCAGTTCTTC. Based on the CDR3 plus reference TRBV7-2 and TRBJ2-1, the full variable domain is GAGVSQSPSNKVTEKGKDVELRCDPISGHTALYWYRQSLGQGLEFLIYFQGNSAPDKSGLPSDRFSAERTGGSVSTLTIQRTQQEDSAVYLCASSLDEYEQFFGPGTRLTVL.

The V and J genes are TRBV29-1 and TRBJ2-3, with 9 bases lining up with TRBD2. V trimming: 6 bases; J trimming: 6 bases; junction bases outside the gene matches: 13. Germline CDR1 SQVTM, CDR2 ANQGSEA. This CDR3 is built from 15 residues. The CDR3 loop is CSVTWGSGRSDTQYF. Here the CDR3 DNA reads TGCAGCGTCACGTGGGGTAGCGGGAGATCCGATACGCAGTATTTT.

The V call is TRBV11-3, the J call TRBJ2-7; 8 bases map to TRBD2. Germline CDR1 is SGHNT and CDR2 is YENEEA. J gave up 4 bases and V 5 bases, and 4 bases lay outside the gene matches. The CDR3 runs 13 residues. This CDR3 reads CASSRSGSYEQYF. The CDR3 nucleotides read TGTGCCAGCAGCCGGAGCGGGAGTTACGAGCAGTACTTC.

The CDR3 region has the DNA TGTGCCAGCAGCCCCCCCGGGACAAGGAACACTGAAGCTTTCTTT. This sequence encodes CASSPPGTRNTEAFF. V gene TRBV7-9 combines with J gene TRBJ1-1; tentative D call: TRBD1 (6 bases). There are 15 residues in the CDR3. Germline V gene data show CDR1 as SEHNR and CDR2 as FQNEAQ (reference sequence). Trimming cost V 5 bases and J 1 base, with 14 bases left between them. The full variable domain, in which reference TRBV7-9 and TRBJ1-1 provide the parts outside the CDR3, is DTGVSQNPRHKITKRGQNVTFRCDPISEHNRLYWYRQTLGQGPEFLTYFQNEAQLEKSRLLSDRFSAERPKGSFSTLEIQRTEQGDSAMYLCASSPPGTRNTEAFFGQGTRLTVV.

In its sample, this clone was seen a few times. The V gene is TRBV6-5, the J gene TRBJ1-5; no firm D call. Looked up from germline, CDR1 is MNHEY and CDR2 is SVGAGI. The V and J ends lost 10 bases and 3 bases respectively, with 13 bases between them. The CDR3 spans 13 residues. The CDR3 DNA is TGTGCCACCGGTCCCGAAATCAATCAGCCCCAGCATTTT. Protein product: CATGPEINQPQHF.

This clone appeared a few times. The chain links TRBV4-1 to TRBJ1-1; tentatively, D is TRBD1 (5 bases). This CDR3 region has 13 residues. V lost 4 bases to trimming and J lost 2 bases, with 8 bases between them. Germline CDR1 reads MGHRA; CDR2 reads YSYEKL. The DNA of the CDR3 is TGCGCCAGCAGCCGCAGGGTAAACACTGAAGCTTTCTTT. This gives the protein CASSRRVNTEAFF.